Shown below are 6 T cell receptor beta chains from a single sample sequenced in a study of T cells in Graves' hyperthyroidism and ophthalmopathy. RNA transcripts served as the template for amplifying TCR beta CDR3 regions. HTBI primers drove first-round RT-PCR of the TCR CDR3. TCRdb re-called the multiplex PCR reads through MiXCR, storing one row per CDR3 protein. The table has roughly 500,000 distinct CDR3 sequences, around 16% seen once. The sample consisted of blood. The origin of the receptors is a woman in her 30s with Graves' ophthalmopathy.

This chain links TRBV9 with TRBJ2-2; no clear D gene. This CDR3 has 16 amino acids. V was trimmed by 0 bases and J by 1 base, leaving 10 bases between them. Per germline, CDR1 SGDLS and CDR2 YYNGEE. CDR3 region: CASSVGSPMNTGELFF. The CDR3 nucleotides are TGTGCCAGCAGCGTAGGAAGCCCAATGAACACCGGGGAGCTGTTTTTT.

The chain recombines TRBV5-1 with TRBJ1-2, with no clear D. The ends were cut back, 4 bases at V and 8 bases at J, with 12 bases in the middle. This CDR3 is 12 amino acids long. Germline lookup yields CDR1 SGHRS and CDR2 YFSETQ. CDR3 DNA: TGCGCCAGCAGCCTGTCGGGGAGCGGCTACACCTTC. It translates to CASSLSGSGYTF. The variable domain in full, completed from reference TRBV5-1 and TRBJ1-2, reads KAGVTQTPRYLIKTRGQQVTLSCSPISGHRSVSWYQQTPGQGLQFLFEYFSETQRNKGNFPGRFSGRQFSNSRSEMNVSTLELGDSALYLCASSLSGSGYTFGSGTRLTVV.

This clonotype was observed many times. The rearrangement joins TRBV4-1 to TRBJ2-7, with 15 bases aligning to TRBD2. This CDR3 comprises 17 residues. Germline V gene data show CDR1 as MGHRA and CDR2 as YSYEKL. J gave up 5 bases and V 3 bases, and 8 bases lay outside the gene matches. CDR3 bases: TGCGCCAGCAGCCATCAAGGACTAGCGGGAGGGCCTGACGAGCAGTACTTC. It specifies CASSHQGLAGGPDEQYF.

There are many counts of this clonotype. J is TRBJ2-1 and V is TRBV5-1, with 7 bases that match TRBD1. The CDR3 has 16 amino acids. V trimming: 0 bases; J trimming: 2 bases; junction bases outside the gene matches: 5. The germline gives CDR1 SGHRS, CDR2 YFSETQ. CDR3 region: CASSLVVQGAYNEQFF. Here the CDR3 DNA reads TGCGCCAGCAGCTTGGTTGTGCAGGGGGCCTACAATGAGCAGTTCTTC.

This clonotype was detected ten times or more. The chain joins TRBV5-6 to TRBJ1-1; the match to TRBD1 covers 8 bases. The germline V gene has CDR1 SGHDT and CDR2 YYEEEE. Trimming took 0 bases from V and 1 from J; bases not matched to a gene: 8. The CDR3 runs 17 residues. As DNA, the CDR3 is TGTGCCAGCAGCTTGGGGCAGGGGGCGTTCCGGAACACTGAAGCTTTCTTT. The encoded protein is CASSLGQGAFRNTEAFF.

This clonotype showed up many times. The rearrangement links TRBV27 to TRBJ2-5; D tentatively fits TRBD1 or TRBD2 (5 bases each). This CDR3 has 14 amino acids. Trimming pared 10 bases from V and 9 bases from J, leaving 24 bases between. Germline CDR1 is MNHEY and CDR2 is SMNVEV (reference sequence). The CDR3 region has the DNA TGTGCCACCCGCGGGTTAGGGGATGGCTCGGCCCAGTACTTC. Its protein is CATRGLGDGSAQYF.